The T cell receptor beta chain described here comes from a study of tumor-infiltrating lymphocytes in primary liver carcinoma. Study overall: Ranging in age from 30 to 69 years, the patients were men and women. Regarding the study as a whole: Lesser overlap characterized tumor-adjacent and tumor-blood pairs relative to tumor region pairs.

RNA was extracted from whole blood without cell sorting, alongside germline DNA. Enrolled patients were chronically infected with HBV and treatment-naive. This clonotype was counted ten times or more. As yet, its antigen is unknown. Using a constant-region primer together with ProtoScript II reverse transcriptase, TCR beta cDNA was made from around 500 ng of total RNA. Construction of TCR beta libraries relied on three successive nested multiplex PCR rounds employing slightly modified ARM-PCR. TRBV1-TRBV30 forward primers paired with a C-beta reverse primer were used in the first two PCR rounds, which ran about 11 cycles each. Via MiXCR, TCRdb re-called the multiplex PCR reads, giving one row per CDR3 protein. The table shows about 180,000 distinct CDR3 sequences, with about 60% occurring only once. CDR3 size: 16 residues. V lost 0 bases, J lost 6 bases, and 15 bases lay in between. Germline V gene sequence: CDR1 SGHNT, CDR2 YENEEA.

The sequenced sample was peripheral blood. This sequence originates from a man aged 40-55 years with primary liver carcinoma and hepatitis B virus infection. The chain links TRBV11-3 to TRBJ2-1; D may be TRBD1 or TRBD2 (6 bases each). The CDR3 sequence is CASSLDLGGGINEQFF. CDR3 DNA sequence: TGTGCCAGCAGCTTAGACTTAGGGGGAGGTATCAATGAGCAGTTCTTC.